The 17 T cell receptor beta chains below come from one sample, sequenced in a study of lymphopenia after photon versus proton radiotherapy. Here immunoSEQ multiplex PCR was the method, and the copy in TCRdb shows in-frame clones only, minus some. The sample has around 55,000 clones, around 84% seen once; the top ten hold about 2%. The input for sequencing was peripheral blood, taken from a patient treated with proton-based radiotherapy. These receptors were taken from a man in his sixties with pancreatic cancer.

V is TRBV19 and J is TRBJ1-3, with D hard to call. This CDR3 region has 15 residues. In germline, CDR1 is LNHDA, CDR2 SQIVND (reference sequence). V was shortened by 4 bases and J by 0 bases, with 10 bases between the two germline ends. For the CDR3, the DNA is TGTGCCAGTAGTAGAGGTGGAGCCTCTGGAAACACCATATATTTT. Translation: CASSRGGASGNTIYF.

The V call is TRBV4-3, the J call TRBJ2-5; TRBD2 matches at 7 bases. Per the germline V gene, CDR1 is LGHNA and CDR2 is YSLEER. The J segment lost 5 bases and the V segment lost 3 bases, leaving 6 bases of the junction unmatched. CDR3 length equals 14 residues. The CDR3 DNA reads as TGCGCCAGCAGCCAGAGGGAGGGGTTGGAGACCCAGTACTTC. It translates to CASSQREGLETQYF.

The chain links TRBV5-4 to TRBJ2-3, with a possible D match to TRBD2 (5 bases). V was cut by 6 bases and J by 2 bases, with 13 bases left in between. The germline V gene has CDR1 SGHNT and CDR2 YYREEE (reference sequence). The CDR3 totals 14 residues. The CDR3 bases are TGTGCCAGCACCGGGGAGCATCCCACAGATACGCAGTATTTT. As protein: CASTGEHPTDTQYF.

The V gene is TRBV7-2, the J gene TRBJ2-1; TRBD2 agrees at 16 bases. The V segment lost 5 bases and the J segment 9 bases; nucleotides outside the gene matches: 4. Germline V gene data show CDR1 as SGHTA and CDR2 as FQGNSA. This CDR3 is built from 15 residues. For the CDR3, the DNA is TGTGCCAGCAGCCTTGGGACTAGCGGGAGGGTTGAGCAGTTCTTC. Translation gives CASSLGTSGRVEQFF.

V and J are TRBV10-3 and TRBJ1-4; tentatively, D is TRBD1 (5 bases). Germline loops: CDR1 ENHRY, CDR2 SYGVKD. This CDR3 comprises 16 residues. CDR3 protein: CASRDSERATNEKLFF. The CDR3 region has the DNA TGTGCGTCTAGAGACAGCGAACGGGCAACTAATGAAAAACTGTTTTTT.

The rearrangement joins TRBV25-1 to TRBJ2-3; TRBD2 matches at 7 bases. The germline CDR1 and CDR2 sequences are MGHDK and SYGVNS. V dropped 6 bases and J dropped 5; count of bases not matched to a gene: 2. The CDR3 is made up of 12 amino acids. The CDR3 spells CASSVAGDTQYF. The CDR3 coding sequence is TGTGCCAGCAGCGTAGCGGGAGATACGCAGTATTTT.

This clone was observed a single time. V gene TRBV6-1 combines with J gene TRBJ2-2; TRBD1 is a possible D gene (5 bases). This CDR3 contains 14 residues. Trimming left V 5 bases short and J 1 base short, with 8 bases between. Germline V lookup: CDR1 MNHNS, CDR2 SASEGT. The CDR3 region has the DNA TGTGCCAGCAGTTCCGGACAGAACACCGGGGAGCTGTTTTTT. Its protein is CASSSGQNTGELFF.

J is TRBJ1-1 and V is TRBV28; 8 nucleotides match TRBD1. V gave up 5 bases and J gave up 10 bases; unmatched junction bases: 9. The germline V gene encodes CDR1 MDHEN and CDR2 SYDVKM. The CDR3 has 13 residues. The CDR3 nucleotides are TGTGCCAGCAGTCGACAGGGGCAGGGGGGAGCTTTCTTT. Translating gives CASSRQGQGGAFF.

This chain links TRBV18 with TRBJ1-1, with D maybe TRBD1 (6 bases). Germline V gene lookup returns CDR1 KGHSH and CDR2 LQKENI. The CDR3 sequence is 15 residues long. With 3 bases removed from V and 5 bases from J, the gap between germline ends came to 16 bases. The CDR3 DNA sequence: TGTGCCAGCTCACCTACCAAGACAGGAAAGACTGAAGCTTTCTTT. It is translated as CASSPTKTGKTEAFF.

The J gene is TRBJ1-2, the V gene TRBV5-1, with D possibly being TRBD1 (6 bases). CDR1 and CDR2 (germline): SGHRS, YFSETQ. V gave up 2 bases and J gave up 6 bases, with 14 bases separating them. The CDR3 has 14 residues. The DNA for the CDR3 is TGCGCCAGCAGCTTAAGGGGGGACTGGGATGGCTACACCTTC. It yields the protein CASSLRGDWDGYTF.

This chain uses TRBV4-1 with TRBJ2-3; D perhaps matches TRBD1 (5 bases). The V end lost 1 base, the J end lost 2 bases, and 13 bases lay between the germline ends. The CDR3 has 16 residues. Looked up from germline, CDR1 is MGHRA and CDR2 is YSYEKL. DNA of the CDR3: TGCGCCAGCAGCCAAGTAGGGGTCGTCCACACAGATACGCAGTATTTT. This codes for CASSQVGVVHTDTQYF.

The V gene is TRBV6-5, the J gene TRBJ1-3, with a tentative D call TRBD1 (5 bases). There are 15 residues in the CDR3. CDR1 MNHEY and CDR2 SVGAGI come from the germline V gene. Trimming removed 4 bases from V and 1 base from J, with 11 bases in between. The CDR3 loop is CASSSGWGSGNTIYF. The CDR3 DNA reads TGTGCCAGCAGTTCAGGGTGGGGGTCTGGAAACACCATATATTTT.

Only one count was recorded for this clone. This chain joins TRBV13 and TRBJ2-7; 7 bases agree with TRBD2. The ends lost 2 bases at V and 3 bases at J; junction bases unmatched: 13. Germline V gene lookup returns CDR1 PRHDT and CDR2 FYEKMQ (reference sequence). CDR3 length: 17 residues. The CDR3 region is CASSLTLDSAGDYEQYF. CDR3 sequence (DNA): TGTGCCAGCAGCTTAACTCTGGATTCGGCGGGAGACTACGAGCAGTACTTC. The whole variable domain, remainder taken from reference TRBV13 and TRBJ2-7, is AAGVIQSPRHLIKEKRETATLKCYPIPRHDTVYWYQQGPGQDPQFLISFYEKMQSDKGSIPDRFSAQQFSDYHSELNMSSLELGDSALYFCASSLTLDSAGDYEQYFGPGTRLTVT.

This rearrangement joins TRBV19 to TRBJ1-2; 9 bases fit TRBD1. The germline V gene has CDR1 LNHDA and CDR2 SQIVND (reference sequence). Germline trimming cut 4 bases from V and 4 bases from J; bases unmatched to any gene: 4. The CDR3 totals 14 residues. The CDR3 DNA reads TGTGCCAGTAGTAACAGGGGGCCCCCCTATGGCTACACCTTC. Translated: CASSNRGPPYGYTF.

The J gene is TRBJ2-7, the V gene TRBV29-1; 9 bases match TRBD2. CDR3 length: 15 residues. The germline CDR1 and CDR2 sequences are SQVTM and ANQGSEA. With V trimmed by 4 bases and J by 4 bases, 11 bases remained unmatched. DNA for the CDR3: TGCAGCGTTGTATCACCTAGCGGGATAAGGTACGAGCAGTACTTC. As protein: CSVVSPSGIRYEQYF.

DNA of the CDR3: TGCGCCAGCAGCTTTAACAGGGCTCGAGCGAACACTGAAGCTTTCTTT. Its translation: CASSFNRARANTEAFF. The rearrangement uses TRBV5-1 and TRBJ1-1; a possible D gene is TRBD1 (6 bases). This CDR3 comprises 16 residues. The V end was cut by 2 bases, the J end by 1 base, with 15 bases between. Germline CDR1 SGHRS, CDR2 YFSETQ.

The chain has TRBV11-2 and TRBJ2-1; D possibly corresponds to TRBD2 (6 bases). This CDR3 has 15 amino acids. The ends were cut back, 1 base at V and 8 bases at J, with 15 bases in the middle. Germline V lookup: CDR1 SGHAT, CDR2 FQNNGV. The CDR3 is CASSLGPSEVDEQFF. As DNA, the CDR3 is TGTGCCAGCAGCTTAGGTCCTAGCGAGGTAGATGAGCAGTTCTTC.